One and the same sample provided the 24 T cell receptor beta chains below, sequenced in a study of cytomegalovirus exposure and HLA in healthy donors. Use of 60 Vbeta and 13 Jbeta primers characterized the PCR. Sequenced by immunoSEQ multiplex PCR; TCRdb stores in-frame clones only, minus some. The table records 130,000 to 150,000 clones, 75% to 85% of them present only once. The sequencing sample was made of PBMCs. The receptors here all came from a man aged 35 to 55 in good health and CMV-seronegative.

On this clone itself: The sample holds other DNA sequences that translate to the same CDR3. J is TRBJ1-2 and V is TRBV6-5; D remains ambiguous. The germline V gene has CDR1 MNHEY and CDR2 SVGAGI. This CDR3 spans 11 amino acids. Trimming cost V 7 bases and J 5 bases, with 8 bases left between them. The CDR3 DNA follows: TGTGCCAGCATGGCGGGATATGGCTACACCTTC. This encodes CASMAGYGYTF.

The V gene is TRBV2, the J gene TRBJ1-2; weak D call: TRBD1 (6 bases). V was shortened by 0 bases and J by 6 bases, with 8 bases between the two germline ends. This CDR3 has 13 residues. Germline V CDR1 and CDR2: SNHLY, FYNNEI. The CDR3 sequence: CASSEAGGNGYTF. The CDR3, as DNA: TGTGCCAGCAGTGAAGCAGGGGGAAATGGCTACACCTTC.

This chain joins TRBV6-4 and TRBJ2-1; D call uncertain. Trimming took off 2 bases at V and 7 bases at J, with 12 bases between the two ends. The CDR3 totals 14 residues. CDR1 is MRHNA, CDR2 SNTAGT, per germline. Here the CDR3 reads CASSDIGSRNEQFF. DNA for the CDR3: TGTGCCAGCAGTGACATCGGTTCTAGGAATGAGCAGTTCTTC.

The chain has TRBV7-6 and TRBJ2-4; perhaps TRBD1 as D (7 bases). The CDR3 runs 17 residues. Per germline, CDR1 SGHVS and CDR2 FNYEAQ. V lost 4 bases, J lost 2 bases, and 18 bases lay in between. DNA for the CDR3: TGTGCCAGCAGCTCATACTCGACAGGGAGGACCAAAAACATTCAGTACTTC. Translating it yields CASSSYSTGRTKNIQYF.

The chain has TRBV9 and TRBJ1-2; D might be TRBD1 (6 bases). V was clipped by 4 bases and J by 3 bases, with 13 bases between them. Germline V gene data show CDR1 as SGDLS and CDR2 as YYNGEE. CDR3 length: 14 residues. The CDR3 reads CASSTLGGDYGYTF. The CDR3 DNA reads as TGTGCCAGCAGCACCTTAGGGGGGGACTATGGCTACACCTTC.

The count of this clone is one. V usage is TRBV5-1 and J usage is TRBJ2-3; 9 bases are shared with TRBD1. V lost 4 bases to trimming and J lost 4 bases; unmatched junction nucleotides: 7. The V gene's germline CDR1 is SGHRS and CDR2 YFSETQ. There are 15 residues in the CDR3. The CDR3 sequence is CASSGDRVSPDTQYF. CDR3 DNA: TGCGCCAGCAGCGGGGACAGGGTAAGCCCAGATACGCAGTATTTT.

The chain links TRBV19 to TRBJ2-3; 8 positions match TRBD1. Germline CDR1 is LNHDA and CDR2 is SQIVND (reference sequence). V shed 3 bases and J 7 bases; nucleotides not matched to a gene: 6. The length of the CDR3 is 14 residues. CDR3 coding DNA: TGTGCCAGTAGTATTTTCCAGGGGGCAAATACGCAGTATTTT. Its translation is CASSIFQGANTQYF. Full variable domain (outside the CDR3, taken from reference TRBV19 and TRBJ2-3): DGGITQSPKYLFRKEGQNVTLSCEQNLNHDAMYWYRQDPGQGLRLIYYSQIVNDFQKGDIAEGYSVSREKKESFPLTVTSAQKNPTAFYLCASSIFQGANTQYFGPGTRLTVL.

The gene calls are TRBV10-1 and TRBJ1-4; TRBD1 is a possible D gene (6 bases). Germline V lookup: CDR1 WNHNN, CDR2 SYGVQD (reference sequence). The ends were cut back, 4 bases at V and 4 bases at J, with 19 bases in the middle. CDR3 size: 17 residues. CDR3: CASSAGGPHRINEKLFF. CDR3 DNA sequence: TGCGCCAGCAGTGCCGGGGGGCCCCACCGAATTAATGAAAAACTGTTTTTT.

This chain connects TRBV5-1 to TRBJ1-2; D gene unclear. Germline assignment: CDR1 SGHRS and CDR2 YFSETQ. CDR3 length: 13 residues. Trimming removed 2 bases from V and 5 bases from J, with 10 bases in between. DNA for the CDR3: TGCGCCAGCAGCTTTAGCGGGGAATATGGCTACACCTTC. It is translated as CASSFSGEYGYTF.

V gene TRBV7-2 combines with J gene TRBJ2-5; 8 bases match TRBD1. V was clipped by 3 bases and J by 2 bases; unmatched bases: 2. CDR1 and CDR2 (germline): SGHTA, FQGNSA. The CDR3 length is 14 residues. The CDR3 spells CASSFGQGQETQYF. The CDR3, as DNA: TGTGCCAGCAGCTTCGGACAGGGACAAGAGACCCAGTACTTC. Variable domain in full (rest from reference TRBV7-2 and TRBJ2-5): GAGVSQSPSNKVTEKGKDVELRCDPISGHTALYWYRQSLGQGLEFLIYFQGNSAPDKSGLPSDRFSAERTGGSVSTLTIQRTQQEDSAVYLCASSFGQGQETQYFGPGTRLLVL.

This clone appeared once. This chain links TRBV29-1 with TRBJ1-2; D not resolved. The CDR3 totals 14 residues. Trimming removed 5 bases at V and 5 bases at J, with 18 bases between. Germline loops: CDR1 SQVTM, CDR2 ANQGSEA. The CDR3, as DNA: TGCAGCGTTTTGTTTCGGGAGAAACATTATGGCTACACCTTC. Protein sequence: CSVLFREKHYGYTF. Full variable domain (remainder filled in from reference TRBV29-1 and TRBJ1-2): SAVISQKPSRDICQRGTSLTIQCQVDSQVTMMFWYRQQPGQSLTLIATANQGSEATYESGFVIDKFPISRPNLTFSTLTVSNMSPEDSSIYLCSVLFREKHYGYTFGSGTRLTVV.

This clone was detected a few times. J is TRBJ1-6 and V is TRBV29-1, with 8 bases fitting TRBD1. Germline CDR1 and CDR2: SQVTM and ANQGSEA. This CDR3 region has 11 residues. V lost 7 bases, J lost 10 bases, and 3 bases stayed unmatched. CDR3 DNA: TGCAGCGCCGGGGACAGGTCACCCCTCCACTTT. Amino acid sequence: CSAGDRSPLHF.

This clone was detected only a few times. The chain uses TRBV10-2 and TRBJ1-1, with D perhaps matching TRBD1 (5 bases). CDR3 length equals 13 residues. The V end lost 6 bases, the J end lost 1 base, and 9 bases lay between the germline ends. The germline CDR1 and CDR2 sequences are WSHSY and SAAADI. This chain's CDR3 is CASSYQGNTEAFF. The CDR3 coding sequence is TGCGCCAGCAGCTACCAGGGGAACACTGAAGCTTTCTTT.

The chain links TRBV19 to TRBJ1-6; D gene unclear. The CDR3 totals 12 residues. The germline gives CDR1 LNHDA, CDR2 SQIVND (reference sequence). V was trimmed by 5 bases and J by 7 bases, leaving 6 bases between them. The CDR3 reads CASSYINSPLHF. As DNA, the CDR3 is TGTGCCAGTAGTTATATAAATTCACCCCTCCACTTT. Complete variable domain (other parts from reference TRBV19 and TRBJ1-6): DGGITQSPKYLFRKEGQNVTLSCEQNLNHDAMYWYRQDPGQGLRLIYYSQIVNDFQKGDIAEGYSVSREKKESFPLTVTSAQKNPTAFYLCASSYINSPLHFGNGTRLTVT.

This clone is a singleton in its sample. This rearrangement joins TRBV28 to TRBJ1-2, with 7 bases that match TRBD1. V lost 9 bases to trimming and J lost 3 bases; unmatched junction nucleotides: 7. Germline V gene data show CDR1 as MDHEN and CDR2 as SYDVKM. The length of the CDR3 is 13 residues. The CDR3 DNA reads as TGTGCCAGTTCGCGACAGGGTCACTATGGCTACACCTTC. Its protein product is CASSRQGHYGYTF.

V gene TRBV18 combines with J gene TRBJ1-6, with TRBD1 matching over 9 bases. J gave up 6 bases and V 3 bases, and 6 bases lay outside the gene matches. The CDR3 length is 16 residues. Germline loops: CDR1 KGHSH, CDR2 LQKENI. The CDR3 reads CASSPFPGQGNSPLHF. Here the CDR3 DNA reads TGTGCCAGCTCACCTTTCCCGGGACAGGGTAATTCACCCCTCCACTTT.

The rearrangement joins TRBV4-2 to TRBJ1-1; 9 positions agree with TRBD1. V lost 1 base, J lost 6 bases, and 6 bases stayed unmatched. The CDR3 covers 15 residues. Germline CDR1 is LGHNA and CDR2 is YNFKEQ. The CDR3 DNA reads as TGTGCCAGCAGCCAAGCACCACAGGGGGCCCCTGAAGCTTTCTTT. It encodes CASSQAPQGAPEAFF.

For the CDR3, the DNA is TGTGCCAGCAGTAGTCCGGGAATGGTCGAGCAGTACTTC. It specifies CASSSPGMVEQYF. V is TRBV25-1 and J is TRBJ2-7, with D possibly TRBD2 on 5 matching bases. This CDR3 is built from 13 residues. Between the trimmed V and J ends, which lost 5 bases and 6 bases, there was a span of 14 bases. Germline CDR1 and CDR2: MGHDK and SYGVNS.

To note about this clone: Its ends do not fully match the called genes, so a read error is possible. The chain employs TRBV28 and TRBJ1-2; a weak D match, TRBD1 (6 bases). Germline CDR1 reads MDHEN; CDR2 reads SYDVKM. The CDR3 spans 11 residues. Written as DNA, the CDR3 is TGTGCCAGCAGTTTTCAGGGGAAGAGTAGGTTC. It yields the protein CASSFQGKSRF.

The chain uses TRBV7-2 and TRBJ2-2; 8 nucleotides agree with TRBD2. The length of the CDR3 is 14 residues. Looked up from germline, CDR1 is SGHTA and CDR2 is FQGNSA. The V segment lost 5 bases and the J segment 6 bases; nucleotides outside the gene matches: 5. The CDR3 spells CASSINGGAGELFF. The CDR3 nucleotides read TGTGCCAGCAGCATAAACGGGGGGGCCGGGGAGCTGTTTTTT.

This clone was counted a few times. CDR3 sequence reads: CASSLRERLELFF. CDR3 bases: TGTGCCAGCAGCTTACGGGAGCGGCTTGAACTGTTTTTT. This chain joins TRBV13 and TRBJ1-4; D is unresolved. Germline CDR1 reads PRHDT; CDR2 reads FYEKMQ (reference sequence). The CDR3 has 13 residues. Trimming pared 2 bases from V and 12 bases from J, leaving 13 bases between.

This clone showed up just once. The CDR3 region is CASSLAPSRLEETQYF. In nucleotides, the CDR3 is TGTGCCAGCAGCTTGGCCCCTAGCAGGCTTGAGGAGACCCAGTACTTC. The chain is built from TRBV5-4 and TRBJ2-5; D is possibly TRBD2 (5 bases). This CDR3 has 16 residues. The germline V gene has CDR1 SGHNT and CDR2 YYREEE (reference sequence). The V end was cut by 0 bases, the J end by 5 bases, with 17 bases between.

The chain has TRBV19 and TRBJ2-4; a weak D match, TRBD2 (5 bases). The V gene lost 3 bases and the J gene lost 6 bases, with 12 bases spanning the gap. The CDR3 contains 14 residues. From germline, CDR1 is LNHDA and CDR2 SQIVND (reference sequence). The CDR3 region has the DNA TGTGCCAGTAGTATCCCCGGGGTTCTAAACATTCAGTACTTC. Its protein is CASSIPGVLNIQYF.

This rearrangement joins TRBV18 to TRBJ2-2, with a tentative D call TRBD1 (5 bases). Trimming removed 3 bases from V and 5 bases from J, with 13 bases in between. Per the germline V gene, CDR1 is KGHSH and CDR2 is LQKENI. This CDR3 has 15 amino acids. In DNA form, the CDR3 reads TGTGCCAGCTCACCGGGCCAGGGTTTAACCGGGGAGCTGTTTTTT. Translated, it gives CASSPGQGLTGELFF.